The text below deals with one TCR beta chain. Its specificity is not known. This sample was taken from a study of cytomegalovirus exposure and HLA in healthy donors. Study-level results: Altogether, some 170 TCR beta chains were recorded as cytomegalovirus-associated. Reports showed the classifier diagnosing cytomegalovirus status with high specificity and sensitivity. V- and J-gene trimming in TCR beta was tied to a missense DCLRE1C variant by an analysis performed later.

13 Jbeta primers and 60 Vbeta primers were used for the PCR. The table came from immunoSEQ multiplex PCR; TCRdb's copy has only in-frame clones and leaves some out. The table lists 150,000 to 200,000 clones, 76% of them singletons. After removal of 5 bases from V and 3 bases from J, the junction contained 4 bases not matched to a gene. Germline V gene data show CDR1 as SGHTA and CDR2 as FQGTGA. This CDR3 has 14 residues. The sequence was obtained from a male donor in good health and CMV-seronegative. Sequencing input: PBMCs. This chain joins TRBV7-3 and TRBJ2-1; 7 bases line up with TRBD2. The CDR3: CASSARGDYNEQFF. The CDR3 nucleotides are TGTGCCAGCAGCGCCCGGGGGGACTACAATGAGCAGTTCTTC.